This T cell receptor (beta chain) was obtained from a study of cytomegalovirus exposure and HLA in healthy donors. Looking at the study overall: A subsequent analysis reported that the 120 or so validation repertoires were produced on the same platform that had also been used for the 600 to 700 first-cohort repertoires. Study outcomes and limitations: Altogether, 150 to 200 TCR beta chains were recorded as cytomegalovirus-associated. Per published reports, the classifier diagnosed cytomegalovirus status with high specificity and sensitivity.

The repertoire was sequenced with immunoSEQ multiplex PCR; TCRdb's copy has only in-frame clones and lacks some. This sample has around 120,000 clones; about 84% occur once, and the top ten carry 4.9%. Germline lookup yields CDR1 SEHNR and CDR2 FQNEAQ (reference sequence). This CDR3 spans 14 amino acids. The V end was cut by 6 bases, the J end by 1 base, with 12 bases between. As regards this clone: Its antigen is unidentified.

Sequencing used PBMCs. The clonotype comes from a young man in good health and CMV-seronegative. This chain joins TRBV7-9 and TRBJ1-1; D not resolved. The CDR3 bases are TGTGCCAGCAGTCCGATCCCGGGGAACACTGAAGCTTTCTTT. This gives the protein CASSPIPGNTEAFF.